The next 28 T cell receptor beta chains were all read from a single sample in a study of control samples from healthy donors and cancer patients (dated by TCRdb to the early 2020s). The library was generated by the immunoSEQ multiplex PCR assay. TCRdb limited this immuneACCESS table to in-frame rearrangements with V and J called. A share of clones is missing; checked studies link under half to unresolved V genes, and the rest is unexplained. This sample gives 100,000 to 150,000 clones in total; 90% of them show up just once. The ten largest clonotypes hold roughly 2.5% of the sample. What was sequenced was blood. The receptor set was obtained from a man younger than 30 in good health.

The chain employs TRBV9 and TRBJ1-6, with D tentatively TRBD1 (5 bases). The CDR3 contains 16 residues. Trimming stripped 3 bases from V and 2 bases from J, with 12 bases between. Germline values: CDR1 SGDLS, CDR2 YYNGEE. CDR3 bases: TGTGCCAGCAGCGGGGGGTTCAGGACCTATAATTCACCCCTCCACTTT. Protein sequence: CASSGGFRTYNSPLHF.

The DNA for the CDR3 is TGCAGCGTGACGGGAGGGGGGTACAATGAGCAGTTCTTC. Translating gives CSVTGGGYNEQFF. This chain joins TRBV29-1 and TRBJ2-1; 8 nucleotides line up with TRBD2. V gave up 6 bases and J gave up 4 bases; unmatched junction bases: 5. The CDR3 sequence is 13 residues long. Germline lookup yields CDR1 SQVTM and CDR2 ANQGSEA.

V is TRBV10-1 and J is TRBJ1-5; D is unclear. Germline CDR1 reads WNHNN; CDR2 reads SYGVQD (reference sequence). With 6 bases removed from V and 0 bases from J, the gap between germline ends came to 12 bases. The CDR3 loop spans 15 amino acids. The CDR3 sequence is CASRARWGSNQPQHF. CDR3 sequence (DNA): TGCGCCAGCAGGGCACGGTGGGGTAGCAATCAGCCCCAGCATTTT.

CDR3 coding DNA: TGTGCCAGCAGTGAAAGGGGTGGGACGGCCGGGGGGCCCCAGCATTTT. It encodes CASSERGGTAGGPQHF. J is TRBJ1-5 and V is TRBV6-1, with a possible D match to TRBD1 (5 bases). Trimming removed 2 bases from V and 9 bases from J, with 20 bases in between. The CDR3 length is 16 residues. In germline, CDR1 is MNHNS, CDR2 SASEGT.

The V and J genes are TRBV7-9 and TRBJ2-2; D might be TRBD1 (6 bases). Germline V gives CDR1 SEHNR, CDR2 FQNEAQ (reference sequence). This CDR3 is 14 amino acids long. V shed 7 bases and J shed 6 bases, with 15 bases lying between them. The chain's CDR3 is CASTTQGSAGELFF. In DNA, the CDR3 is TGTGCCAGCACCACCCAGGGGTCAGCCGGGGAGCTGTTTTTT.

This clone was seen a few times. The genes are TRBV28 and TRBJ1-4; maybe TRBD1 (6 bases). CDR1 and CDR2 (germline): MDHEN, SYDVKM. The V end was cut by 5 bases, the J end by 7 bases, with 20 bases between. The CDR3 runs to 16 residues. CDR3: CASSLPDRLHSEKLFF. In DNA, the CDR3 is TGTGCCAGCAGTCTCCCCGACAGGTTACACAGTGAAAAACTGTTTTTT. The full variable domain, its missing parts supplied by reference TRBV28 and TRBJ1-4, is DVKVTQSSRYLVKRTGEKVFLECVQDMDHENMFWYRQDPGLGLRLIYFSYDVKMKEKGDIPEGYSVSREKKERFSLILESASTNQTSMYLCASSLPDRLHSEKLFFGSGTQLSVL.

V usage is TRBV5-5 and J usage is TRBJ2-7, with D unclear. Deletions cut 7 bases from V and 0 bases from J, with 5 bases between. The CDR3 loop spans 11 amino acids. From germline, CDR1 is SGHKS and CDR2 YYEKEE (reference sequence). CDR3 amino acids: CASGSSYEQYF. The DNA for the CDR3 is TGTGCCAGCGGTAGCTCCTACGAGCAGTACTTC.

This clone was recorded only once. The rearrangement links TRBV30 to TRBJ2-1, with 8 bases identical to TRBD2. The CDR3 covers 14 residues. Germline assignment: CDR1 GTSNPN and CDR2 SVGIG (reference sequence). V lost 4 bases and J lost 4; bases outside the gene matches: 6. The CDR3 region has the DNA TGTGCCTGGACACTTAGCGGGACATACAATGAGCAGTTCTTC. This sequence encodes CAWTLSGTYNEQFF.

This clone has only one observation. The chain couples TRBV11-2 to TRBJ1-4; D is unclear. The germline CDR1 and CDR2 sequences are SGHAT and FQNNGV. V was trimmed by 4 bases and J by 3 bases, leaving 12 bases between them. The CDR3 consists of 15 residues. In nucleotides, the CDR3 is TGTGCCAGCAGCTCACAAACGCGGGCTAATGAAAAACTGTTTTTT. This gives the protein CASSSQTRANEKLFF.

The chain has TRBV7-9 and TRBJ2-1; D is possibly TRBD2 (6 bases). V was clipped by 5 bases and J by 9 bases, with 11 bases between them. The CDR3 has 12 amino acids. Germline CDR1 and CDR2: SEHNR and FQNEAQ (reference sequence). The CDR3 loop is CASSGGAGEQFF. Written as DNA, the CDR3 is TGTGCCAGCAGCGGAGGGGCGGGTGAGCAGTTCTTC.

The J gene is TRBJ2-2, the V gene TRBV6-5, with TRBD1 as a possible D gene (7 bases). CDR3 length: 13 amino acids. The germline gives CDR1 MNHEY, CDR2 SVGAGI. The germline V and J ends were trimmed by 11 bases and 0 bases, with 10 bases remaining between them. The chain's CDR3 is CAGGTANTGELFF. The DNA for the CDR3 is TGTGCCGGAGGGACAGCGAACACCGGGGAGCTGTTTTTT.

This clone was found once. The chain uses TRBV7-8 and TRBJ1-5; maybe TRBD1 (5 bases). V was pared by 5 bases and J by 0 bases, with 11 bases between. There are 15 residues in the CDR3. CDR1 is SGHVS, CDR2 FQNEAQ, per germline. The CDR3 sequence is CASSPDRNSNQPQHF. CDR3 DNA: TGTGCCAGCAGCCCCGACAGAAATAGCAATCAGCCCCAGCATTTT.

The rearrangement links TRBV10-1 to TRBJ2-1; D may be TRBD1 (6 bases). The V end was cut by 5 bases, the J end by 2 bases, with 13 bases between. The CDR3 length is 15 residues. The V gene's germline CDR1 is WNHNN and CDR2 SYGVQD (reference sequence). The CDR3 sequence: CASSQQGPTYNEQFF. The CDR3 region has the DNA TGCGCCAGCAGTCAACAGGGCCCGACCTACAATGAGCAGTTCTTC.

V is TRBV11-2 and J is TRBJ2-1; 8 positions agree with TRBD1. Germline V gene data show CDR1 as SGHAT and CDR2 as FQNNGV. The CDR3 covers 15 residues. With V trimmed by 5 bases and J by 4 bases, 7 bases remained unmatched. CDR3 sequence (DNA): TGTGCCAGCAGCCCCCGGGACAGGACTTACAATGAGCAGTTCTTC. Translated, it gives CASSPRDRTYNEQFF.

The chain recombines TRBV19 with TRBJ2-2; D remains unclear. Germline-derived CDR1 and CDR2 are LNHDA and SQIVND (reference sequence). The CDR3 is made up of 14 amino acids. Between the trimmed V and J ends, which lost 8 bases and 4 bases, there was a span of 14 bases. The CDR3 DNA sequence: TGTGCCAGTTCGACACCACCCTCCACCGGGGAGCTGTTTTTT. Translated: CASSTPPSTGELFF. The full variable domain, rest sourced from reference TRBV19 and TRBJ2-2, is DGGITQSPKYLFRKEGQNVTLSCEQNLNHDAMYWYRQDPGQGLRLIYYSQIVNDFQKGDIAEGYSVSREKKESFPLTVTSAQKNPTAFYLCASSTPPSTGELFFGEGSRLTVL.

This rearrangement joins TRBV6-5 to TRBJ1-6; 7 bases agree with TRBD1. V trimming: 9 bases; J trimming: 6 bases; junction bases outside the gene matches: 2. The CDR3 sequence is 12 residues long. The V gene's germline CDR1 is MNHEY and CDR2 SVGAGI. CDR3: CASRQGNSPLHF. CDR3 sequence (DNA): TGTGCCAGTCGACAGGGTAATTCACCCCTCCACTTT.

The chain links TRBV11-2 to TRBJ1-2; D remains unclear. Per germline, CDR1 SGHAT and CDR2 FQNNGV. The CDR3 length is 13 residues. Trimming took 5 bases from V and 3 from J, leaving 10 bases between them. The CDR3 DNA reads as TGTGCCAGCAGCCCCACCCTAGACTATGGCTACACCTTC. Residues: CASSPTLDYGYTF.

The chain has TRBV2 and TRBJ1-1; tentative D call: TRBD1 (6 bases). CDR1 is SNHLY and CDR2 is FYNNEI in the germline V gene. Trimming took 6 bases from V and 4 from J, leaving 15 bases between them. The CDR3 extends over 14 amino acids. Here the CDR3 reads CASRGGRGGTEAFF. The CDR3 DNA reads TGTGCCAGCAGGGGGGGCAGGGGTGGCACTGAAGCTTTCTTT.

The gene calls are TRBV6-6 and TRBJ2-1; 9 bases align to TRBD2. V lost 10 bases to trimming and J lost 2 bases; unmatched junction nucleotides: 9. CDR1 and CDR2 from the germline V gene are MNHNY and SVGAGI (reference sequence). The CDR3 spans 15 residues. The CDR3, as DNA: TGTGCCACGAGACTAGCGGAATTGACCTACAATGAGCAGTTCTTC. This codes for CATRLAELTYNEQFF.

The chain carries TRBV7-2 and TRBJ2-1, with 7 nucleotides matching TRBD1. CDR1 and CDR2 (germline): SGHTA, FQGNSA. The CDR3 covers 15 residues. J was trimmed by 4 bases and V by 0 bases; bases with no gene match: 3. Here the CDR3 DNA reads TGTGCCAGCAGCTTAGCAGGGGGCGCTTACAATGAGCAGTTCTTC. Amino acid sequence: CASSLAGGAYNEQFF. The variable domain in full, completed from reference TRBV7-2 and TRBJ2-1, reads GAGVSQSPSNKVTEKGKDVELRCDPISGHTALYWYRQSLGQGLEFLIYFQGNSAPDKSGLPSDRFSAERTGGSVSTLTIQRTQQEDSAVYLCASSLAGGAYNEQFFGPGTRLTVL.

This chain links TRBV9 with TRBJ2-7; D possibly matches TRBD1 or TRBD2 (5 bases each). The V end was cut by 9 bases, the J end by 4 bases, with 23 bases between. The CDR3 contains 15 residues. Germline CDR1 reads SGDLS; CDR2 reads YYNGEE. The CDR3 DNA is TGTGCCACCGGACCCCGGGACCAGAGGGCATACGAGCAGTACGTC. It codes for CATGPRDQRAYEQYV.

The chain employs TRBV19 and TRBJ2-5, with no clear D. The CDR3 extends over 12 amino acids. Germline CDR1 and CDR2: LNHDA and SQIVND (reference sequence). V lost 6 bases to trimming and J lost 6 bases, with 11 bases between them. CDR3 region: CASRDSLQTQYF. Written as DNA, the CDR3 is TGTGCCAGTAGAGATAGCCTGCAGACCCAGTACTTC.

This clone appeared a single time. This chain joins TRBV6-5 and TRBJ2-3; tentatively, D is TRBD1 or TRBD2 (5 bases each). There are 14 residues in the CDR3. Germline assignment: CDR1 MNHEY and CDR2 SVGAGI. Trimming shortened V by 7 bases and J by 4 bases, and 15 bases separated the two germline ends. CDR3 region: CASTHPQGADTQYF. The CDR3 region has the DNA TGTGCCAGCACTCACCCCCAGGGAGCAGATACGCAGTATTTT.

V is TRBV30 and J is TRBJ1-1; D unclear. Germline loops: CDR1 GTSNPN, CDR2 SVGIG (reference sequence). This CDR3 is built from 8 residues. The germline V and J ends were trimmed by 7 bases and 8 bases, with 5 bases remaining between them. This chain's CDR3 is CASEEAFF. CDR3 DNA: TGTGCCTCGGAAGAAGCTTTCTTT.

The chain recombines TRBV28 with TRBJ2-5; TRBD1 aligns across 8 bases. Germline V gene lookup returns CDR1 MDHEN and CDR2 SYDVKM. V shed 3 bases and J 5 bases; nucleotides not matched to a gene: 11. This CDR3 has 16 amino acids. The CDR3 spells CASSLDGQGLGETQYF. In DNA form, the CDR3 reads TGTGCCAGCAGTTTGGACGGACAGGGCTTGGGGGAGACCCAGTACTTC.

This sequence joins TRBV3-1 (or the pseudogene TRBV3-2) and TRBJ2-1, with D hard to call. There are 14 residues in the CDR3. V lost 1 base to trimming and J lost 3 bases, with 7 bases between them. The germline gives CDR1 LGHDT, CDR2 YNNKEL (reference sequence). In DNA form, the CDR3 reads TGTGCCAGCAGCCAAGCGGTTGGCTACAATGAGCAGTTCTTC. Residues: CASSQAVGYNEQFF.

The rearrangement links TRBV4-1 to TRBJ1-3, with D perhaps matching TRBD1 (6 bases). CDR1 MGHRA and CDR2 YSYEKL come from the germline V gene. V gave up 0 bases and J gave up 0 bases, with 12 bases separating them. This CDR3 has 17 amino acids. The CDR3 is CASSQDRGAPSGNTIYF. The CDR3 DNA reads TGCGCCAGCAGCCAAGATCGGGGGGCCCCCTCTGGAAACACCATATATTTT.

The chain employs TRBV5-1 and TRBJ1-5, with D possibly being TRBD1 (6 bases). From germline, CDR1 is SGHRS and CDR2 YFSETQ. V was trimmed by 1 base and J by 1 base, leaving 9 bases between them. This CDR3 is 15 amino acids long. The CDR3 loop reads CASSLKGGSNQPQHF. Here the CDR3 DNA reads TGCGCCAGCAGCTTGAAGGGGGGGAGCAATCAGCCCCAGCATTTT.